The 10 T cell receptor beta chains given below trace back to one sample, sequenced in a study of shared clonotypes between healthy human individuals (dated by TCRdb to 2018 to 2020). Receptor amplification or capture employed the immunoSEQ multiplex PCR assay. TCRdb holds this immuneACCESS table with in-frame rearrangements only. Some clones are missing; in checked studies, unresolved V genes explain under half, and the rest has no known cause. The table for this sample lists roughly 2.5 million clones; approximately 90% of them were counted only once. The ten largest clones take up over 0.12% of the sample. Sequencing was performed on naive CD4+ T cells sorted from blood. Sample cell subset or site, as interpreted from the label and publication: CD45RA+ positively selected. The source of these receptors is a man aged 18 to 29 in good health.

In the case of this clone: No conserved phenylalanine or tryptophan ends this CDR3, so it is likely a read error. This chain links TRBV14 with TRBJ1-2; D is perhaps TRBD1 (6 bases). The V end was cut by 4 bases, the J end by 0 bases, with 12 bases between. Germline V gene lookup returns CDR1 SGHDN and CDR2 FVKESK. This CDR3 region has 15 residues. DNA of the CDR3: TGTGCCAGCAGCCTTCTGGACAGTGCTAACTATGGCTACACCCTC. This translates into CASSLLDSANYGYTL.

The V call is TRBV10-3, the J call TRBJ2-1; D possibly uses TRBD1 or TRBD2 (5 bases each). The CDR3 has 19 amino acids. Germline CDR1 reads ENHRY; CDR2 reads SYGVKD. The germline V and J ends were trimmed by 6 bases and 0 bases, with 24 bases remaining between them. This CDR3 reads CAIRGTEPRTTSSYNEQFF. CDR3 DNA sequence: TGTGCCATCAGGGGGACGGAGCCGCGCACTACTAGCTCCTACAATGAGCAGTTCTTC.

The chain carries TRBV25-1 and TRBJ1-1, with D hard to call. Germline V CDR1 and CDR2: MGHDK, SYGVNS. CDR3 length: 15 amino acids. V lost 4 bases and J 0 bases, leaving 12 bases between the germline ends. CDR3: CASSGGPTVNTEAFF. The CDR3 DNA follows: TGTGCCAGCAGTGGTGGACCTACGGTGAACACTGAAGCTTTCTTT.

This clone was found once. The chain is built from TRBV6-6 and TRBJ1-2; 8 bases line up with TRBD1. Germline V lookup: CDR1 MNHNY, CDR2 SVGAGI (reference sequence). The trim removed 6 bases at V and 6 bases at J, leaving 9 bases unmatched. The CDR3 totals 14 residues. The CDR3 spells CASRSPTGVHGYTF. CDR3 DNA: TGTGCCAGCAGGTCCCCGACAGGGGTCCATGGCTACACCTTC.

V and J are TRBV5-4 and TRBJ2-3; maybe TRBD2 (6 bases). V was cut by 4 bases and J by 1 base, with 19 bases left in between. CDR1 SGHNT and CDR2 YYREEE come from the germline V gene (reference sequence). The CDR3 extends over 17 amino acids. The CDR3 sequence: CASSLYRPGLRTDTQYF. The CDR3, as DNA: TGTGCCAGCAGCCTCTACCGGCCGGGACTTCGCACAGATACGCAGTATTTT.

The chain has TRBV6-4 and TRBJ1-3; D unresolved. Germline CDR1 is MRHNA and CDR2 is SNTAGT. The CDR3 has 14 amino acids. Trimming removed 7 bases from V and 5 bases from J, with 15 bases in between. The CDR3 region is CASKRPGSRNTIYF. The CDR3 DNA reads TGTGCCAGCAAGCGCCCGGGAAGCCGAAACACCATATATTTT.

The J gene is TRBJ2-7, the V gene TRBV2, with D possibly TRBD2 on 7 matching bases. CDR1 is SNHLY and CDR2 is FYNNEI in the germline V gene. Trimming cost V 11 bases and J 5 bases, with 22 bases left between them. This CDR3 region has 14 residues. The CDR3 bases are TGTGCCTCCGAGGGGGGGGGCCTCGGGGACGAGCAGTACTTC. It translates to CASEGGGLGDEQYF.

The chain couples TRBV4-1 to TRBJ2-7; 7 bases are a match to TRBD2. Germline V lookup: CDR1 MGHRA, CDR2 YSYEKL. The CDR3 sequence is 15 residues long. V lost 4 bases to trimming and J lost 6 bases; unmatched junction nucleotides: 12. In DNA, the CDR3 is TGCGCCAGCAGCCCGACCGGGACTACCTCCGGCGAGCAGTACTTC. Translated: CASSPTGTTSGEQYF.

CDR3 coding DNA: TGTGCCAGCAGCGGACTTATCGGAGTGGGGGAGCTGTTTTTT. Protein: CASSGLIGVGELFF. The chain couples TRBV7-2 to TRBJ2-2; D perhaps matches TRBD2 (5 bases). Trimming took 5 bases from V and 8 from J, leaving 15 bases between them. The CDR3 runs to 14 residues. CDR1 and CDR2 from the germline V gene are SGHTA and FQGNSA.

The CDR3 DNA reads as TGTGCCAGCAGCTTAGATGGGAACAGGGGGGACATTCAGTACTTC. It translates to CASSLDGNRGDIQYF. The V and J genes are TRBV7-2 and TRBJ2-4; 8 bases line up with TRBD1. V lost 1 base, J lost 8 bases, and 7 bases stayed unmatched. The CDR3 loop spans 15 amino acids. CDR1 SGHTA and CDR2 FQGNSA come from the germline V gene.